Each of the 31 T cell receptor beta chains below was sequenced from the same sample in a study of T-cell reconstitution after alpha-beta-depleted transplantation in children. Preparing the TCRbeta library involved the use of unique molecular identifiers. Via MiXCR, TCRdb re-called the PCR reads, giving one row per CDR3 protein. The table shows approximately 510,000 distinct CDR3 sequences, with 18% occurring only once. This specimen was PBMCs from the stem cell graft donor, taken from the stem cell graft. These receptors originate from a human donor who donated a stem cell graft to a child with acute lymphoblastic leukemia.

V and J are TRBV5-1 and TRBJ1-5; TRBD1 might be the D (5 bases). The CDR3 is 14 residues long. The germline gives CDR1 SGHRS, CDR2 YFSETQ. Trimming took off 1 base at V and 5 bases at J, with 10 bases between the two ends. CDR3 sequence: CASSLSQGDQPQHF. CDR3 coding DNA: TGCGCCAGCAGCTTGAGTCAGGGTGATCAGCCCCAGCATTTT.

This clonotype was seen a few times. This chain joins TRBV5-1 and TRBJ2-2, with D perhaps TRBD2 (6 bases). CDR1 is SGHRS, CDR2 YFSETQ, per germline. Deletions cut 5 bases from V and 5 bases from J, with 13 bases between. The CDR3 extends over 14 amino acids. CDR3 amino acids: CASREEGGTGELFF. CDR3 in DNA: TGCGCCAGCAGAGAGGAGGGTGGGACCGGGGAGCTGTTTTTT. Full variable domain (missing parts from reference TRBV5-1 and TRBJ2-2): KAGVTQTPRYLIKTRGQQVTLSCSPISGHRSVSWYQQTPGQGLQFLFEYFSETQRNKGNFPGRFSGRQFSNSRSEMNVSTLELGDSALYLCASREEGGTGELFFGEGSRLTVL.

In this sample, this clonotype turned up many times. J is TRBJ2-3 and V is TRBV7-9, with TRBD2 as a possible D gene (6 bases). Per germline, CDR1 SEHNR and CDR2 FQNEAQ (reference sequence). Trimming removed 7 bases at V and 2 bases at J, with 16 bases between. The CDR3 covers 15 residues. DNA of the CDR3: TGTGCCAGCACCCCAGGCGGGACCCACACAGATACGCAGTATTTT. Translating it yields CASTPGGTHTDTQYF.

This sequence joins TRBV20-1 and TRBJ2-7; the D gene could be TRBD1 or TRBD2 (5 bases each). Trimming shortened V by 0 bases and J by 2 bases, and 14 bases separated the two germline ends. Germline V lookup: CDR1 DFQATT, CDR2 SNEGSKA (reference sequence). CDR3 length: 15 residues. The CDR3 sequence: CSARDYEGPAYEQYF. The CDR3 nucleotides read TGCAGTGCTAGAGATTATGAGGGGCCCGCCTACGAGCAGTACTTC.

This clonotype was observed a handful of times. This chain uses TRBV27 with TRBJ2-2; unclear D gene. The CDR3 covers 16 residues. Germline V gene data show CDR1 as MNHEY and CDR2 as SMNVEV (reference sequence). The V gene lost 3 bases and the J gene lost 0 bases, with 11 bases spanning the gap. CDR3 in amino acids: CASSLLGQTNTGELFF. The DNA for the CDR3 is TGTGCCAGCAGTTTGCTCGGGCAGACGAACACCGGGGAGCTGTTTTTT.

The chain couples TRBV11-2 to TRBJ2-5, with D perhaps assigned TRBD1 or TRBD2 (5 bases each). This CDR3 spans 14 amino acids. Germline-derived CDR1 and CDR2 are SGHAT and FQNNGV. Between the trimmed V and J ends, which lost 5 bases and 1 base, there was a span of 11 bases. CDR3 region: CASSNPGAQETQYF. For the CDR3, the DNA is TGTGCCAGCAGCAATCCCGGGGCCCAAGAGACCCAGTACTTC.

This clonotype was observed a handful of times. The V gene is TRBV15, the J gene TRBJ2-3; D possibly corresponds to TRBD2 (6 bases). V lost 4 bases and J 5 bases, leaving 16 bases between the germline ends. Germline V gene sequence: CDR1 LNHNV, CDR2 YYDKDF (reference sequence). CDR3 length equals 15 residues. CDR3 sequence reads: CATSKFRGRQDTQYF. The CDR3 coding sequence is TGTGCCACCAGCAAATTTCGGGGGAGGCAAGATACGCAGTATTTT. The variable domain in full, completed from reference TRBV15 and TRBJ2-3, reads DAMVIQNPRYQVTQFGKPVTLSCSQTLNHNVMYWYQQKSSQAPKLLFHYYDKDFNNEADTPDNFQSRRPNTSFCFLDIRSPGLGDTAMYLCATSKFRGRQDTQYFGPGTRLTVL.

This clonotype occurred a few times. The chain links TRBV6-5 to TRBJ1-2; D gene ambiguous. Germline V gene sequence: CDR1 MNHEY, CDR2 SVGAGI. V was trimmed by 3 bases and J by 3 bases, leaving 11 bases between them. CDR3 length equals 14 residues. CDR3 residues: CASSYGGLDYGYTF. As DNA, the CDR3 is TGTGCCAGCAGTTATGGAGGTTTAGACTATGGCTACACCTTC.

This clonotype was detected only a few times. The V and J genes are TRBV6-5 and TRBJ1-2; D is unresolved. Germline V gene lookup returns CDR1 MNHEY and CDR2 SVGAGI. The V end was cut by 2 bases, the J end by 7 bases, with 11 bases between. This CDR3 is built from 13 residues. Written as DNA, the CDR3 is TGTGCCAGCAGTTACGAAGGGCGCGGTGGCTACACCTTC. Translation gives CASSYEGRGGYTF.

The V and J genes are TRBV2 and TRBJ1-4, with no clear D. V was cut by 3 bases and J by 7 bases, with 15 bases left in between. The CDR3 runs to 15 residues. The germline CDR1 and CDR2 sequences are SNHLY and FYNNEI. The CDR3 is CASSEGSGRAEKLFF. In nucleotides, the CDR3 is TGTGCCAGCAGTGAGGGGTCGGGGAGGGCTGAAAAACTGTTTTTT.

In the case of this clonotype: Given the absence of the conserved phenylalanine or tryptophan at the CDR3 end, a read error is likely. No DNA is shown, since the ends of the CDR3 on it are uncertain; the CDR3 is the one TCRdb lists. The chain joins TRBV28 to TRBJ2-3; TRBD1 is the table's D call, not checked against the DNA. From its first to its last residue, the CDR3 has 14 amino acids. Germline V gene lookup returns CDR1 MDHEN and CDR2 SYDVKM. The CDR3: CAIGPGDRQAGSEV.

The DNA of the CDR3 is TGCGCCAGCAGCTTGGTTGACATATACAATGAGCAGTTCTTC. Translation: CASSLVDIYNEQFF. This sequence joins TRBV5-1 and TRBJ2-1, with D hard to call. The CDR3 totals 14 residues. CDR1 SGHRS and CDR2 YFSETQ come from the germline V gene. Trimming took off 0 bases at V and 4 bases at J, with 8 bases between the two ends.

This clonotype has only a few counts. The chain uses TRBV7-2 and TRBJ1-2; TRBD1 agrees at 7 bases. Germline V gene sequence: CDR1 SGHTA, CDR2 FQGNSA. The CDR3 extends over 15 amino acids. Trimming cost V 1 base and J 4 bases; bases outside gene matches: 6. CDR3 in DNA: TGTGCCAGCAGCTTAGTAGGGACAGAGTCCTATGGCTACACCTTC. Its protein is CASSLVGTESYGYTF.

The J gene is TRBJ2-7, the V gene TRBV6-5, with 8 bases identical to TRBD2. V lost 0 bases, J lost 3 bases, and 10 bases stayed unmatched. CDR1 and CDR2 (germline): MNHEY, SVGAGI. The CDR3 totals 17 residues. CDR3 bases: TGTGCCAGCAGTTACTCGAGTCTGCGGGAGGCGGGCTACGAGCAGTACTTC. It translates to CASSYSSLREAGYEQYF.

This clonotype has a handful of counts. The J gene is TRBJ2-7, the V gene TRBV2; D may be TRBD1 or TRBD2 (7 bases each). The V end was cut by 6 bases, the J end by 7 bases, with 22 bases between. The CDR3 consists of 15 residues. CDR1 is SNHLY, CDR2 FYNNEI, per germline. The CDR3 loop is CASRLQGPPGGEQYF. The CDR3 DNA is TGTGCCAGCAGGCTACAGGGGCCTCCCGGGGGGGAGCAGTACTTC.

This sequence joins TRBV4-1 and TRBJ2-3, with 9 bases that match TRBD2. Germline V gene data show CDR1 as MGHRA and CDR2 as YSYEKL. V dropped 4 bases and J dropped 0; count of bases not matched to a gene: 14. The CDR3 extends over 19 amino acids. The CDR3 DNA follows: TGCGCCAGCAGCCTAGAAAGGGGGCTAGCGGGGATTAGCACAGATACGCAGTATTTT. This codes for CASSLERGLAGISTDTQYF.

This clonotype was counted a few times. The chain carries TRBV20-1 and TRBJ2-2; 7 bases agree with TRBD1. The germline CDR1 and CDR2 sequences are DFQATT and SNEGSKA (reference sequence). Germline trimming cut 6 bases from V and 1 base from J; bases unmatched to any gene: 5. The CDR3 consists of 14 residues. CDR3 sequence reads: CSAAGQVNTGELFF. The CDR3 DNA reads TGCAGTGCCGCAGGACAGGTGAACACCGGGGAGCTGTTTTTT.

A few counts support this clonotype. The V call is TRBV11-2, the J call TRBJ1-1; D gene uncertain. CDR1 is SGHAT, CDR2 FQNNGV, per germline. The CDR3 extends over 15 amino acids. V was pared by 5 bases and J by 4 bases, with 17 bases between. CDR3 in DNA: TGTGCCAGCAGCATTGACCGTGGGTATGGCACTGAAGCTTTCTTT. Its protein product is CASSIDRGYGTEAFF.

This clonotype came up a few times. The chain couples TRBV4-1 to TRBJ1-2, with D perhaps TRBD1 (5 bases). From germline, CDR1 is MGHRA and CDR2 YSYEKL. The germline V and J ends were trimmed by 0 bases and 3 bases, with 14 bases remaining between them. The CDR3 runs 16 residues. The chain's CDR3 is CASSQERRGMDYGYTF. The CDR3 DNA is TGCGCCAGCAGCCAAGAACGGCGGGGGATGGACTATGGCTACACCTTC.

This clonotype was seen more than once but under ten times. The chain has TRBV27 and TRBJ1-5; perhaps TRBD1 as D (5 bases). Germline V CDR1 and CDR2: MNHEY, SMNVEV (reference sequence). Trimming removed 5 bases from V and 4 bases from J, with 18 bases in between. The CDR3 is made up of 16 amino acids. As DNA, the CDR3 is TGTGCCAGCAGTCACCTTGACAGTAGGAGGAATCAGCCCCAGCATTTT. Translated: CASSHLDSRRNQPQHF.

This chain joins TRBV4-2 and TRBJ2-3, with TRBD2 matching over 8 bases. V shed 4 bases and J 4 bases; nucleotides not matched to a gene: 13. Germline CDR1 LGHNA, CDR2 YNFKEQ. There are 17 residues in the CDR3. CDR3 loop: CASSLSNAGGGADTQYF. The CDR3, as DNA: TGTGCCAGCAGCCTTTCCAATGCGGGAGGAGGTGCAGATACGCAGTATTTT.

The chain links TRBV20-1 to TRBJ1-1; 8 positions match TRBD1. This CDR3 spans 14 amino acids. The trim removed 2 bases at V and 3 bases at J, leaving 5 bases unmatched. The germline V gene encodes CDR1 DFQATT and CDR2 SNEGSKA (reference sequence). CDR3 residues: CSARNGQGDTEAFF. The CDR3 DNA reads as TGCAGTGCTAGAAACGGACAGGGCGACACTGAAGCTTTCTTT.

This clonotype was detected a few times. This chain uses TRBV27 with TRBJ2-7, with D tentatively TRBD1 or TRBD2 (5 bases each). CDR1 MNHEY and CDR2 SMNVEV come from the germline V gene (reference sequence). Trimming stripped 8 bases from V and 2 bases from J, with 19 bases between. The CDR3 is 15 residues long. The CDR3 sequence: CASAKSGRGAYEQYF. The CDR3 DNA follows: TGTGCCAGCGCAAAGTCAGGGAGAGGGGCCTACGAGCAGTACTTC.

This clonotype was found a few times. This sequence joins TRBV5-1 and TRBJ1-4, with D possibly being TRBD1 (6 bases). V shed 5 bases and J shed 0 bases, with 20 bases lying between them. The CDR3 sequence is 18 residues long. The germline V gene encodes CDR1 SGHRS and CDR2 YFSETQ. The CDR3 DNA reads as TGCGCCAGCAGAACCGGGACAACACAGCTAGCAACTAATGAAAAACTGTTTTTT. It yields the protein CASRTGTTQLATNEKLFF.

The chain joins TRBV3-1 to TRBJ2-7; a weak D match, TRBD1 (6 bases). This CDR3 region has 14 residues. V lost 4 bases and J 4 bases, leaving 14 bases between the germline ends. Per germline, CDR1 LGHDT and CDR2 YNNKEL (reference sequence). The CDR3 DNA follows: TGTGCCAGCAGCCCTTGGGACAAGAGTTACGAGCAGTACTTC. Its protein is CASSPWDKSYEQYF.

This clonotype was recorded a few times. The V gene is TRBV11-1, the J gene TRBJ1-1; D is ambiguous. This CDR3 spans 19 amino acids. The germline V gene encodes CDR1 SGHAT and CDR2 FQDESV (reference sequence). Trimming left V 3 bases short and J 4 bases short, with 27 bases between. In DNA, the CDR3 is TGTGCCAGCAGCTTTACCACCCAATATATCGGGCCGTCCGGCACTGAAGCTTTCTTT. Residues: CASSFTTQYIGPSGTEAFF.

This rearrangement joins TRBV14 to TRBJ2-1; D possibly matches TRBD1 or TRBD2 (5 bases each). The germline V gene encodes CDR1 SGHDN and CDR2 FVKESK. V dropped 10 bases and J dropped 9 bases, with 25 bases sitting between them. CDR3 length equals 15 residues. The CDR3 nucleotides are TGTGCCACCAAGATACCCGGGACGGGTAGCTCTGAGCAGTTCTTC. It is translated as CATKIPGTGSSEQFF.

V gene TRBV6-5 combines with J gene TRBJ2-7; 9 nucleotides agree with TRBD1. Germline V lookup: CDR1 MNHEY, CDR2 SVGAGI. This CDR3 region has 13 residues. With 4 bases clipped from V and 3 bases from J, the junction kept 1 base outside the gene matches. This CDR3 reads CASSWTGVYEQYF. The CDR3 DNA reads TGTGCCAGCAGTTGGACAGGGGTCTACGAGCAGTACTTC.

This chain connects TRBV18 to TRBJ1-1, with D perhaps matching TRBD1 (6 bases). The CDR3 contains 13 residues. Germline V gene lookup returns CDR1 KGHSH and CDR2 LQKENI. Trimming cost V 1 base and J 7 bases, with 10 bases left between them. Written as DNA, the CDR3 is TGTGCCAGCTCACCACAGGGGGGGGGTGAAGCTTTCTTT. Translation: CASSPQGGGEAFF.

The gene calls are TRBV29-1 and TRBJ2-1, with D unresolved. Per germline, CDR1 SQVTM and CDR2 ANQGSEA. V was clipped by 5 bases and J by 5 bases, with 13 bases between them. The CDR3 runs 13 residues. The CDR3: CSVRGIGDNEQFF. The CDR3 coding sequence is TGCAGCGTTCGAGGAATTGGAGACAATGAGCAGTTCTTC.

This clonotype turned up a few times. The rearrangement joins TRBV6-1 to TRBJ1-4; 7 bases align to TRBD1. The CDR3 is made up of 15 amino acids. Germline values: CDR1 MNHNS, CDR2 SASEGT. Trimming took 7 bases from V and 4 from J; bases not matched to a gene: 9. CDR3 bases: TGTGCCAGCACCCTCCGACAGGGCCTTAATGAAAAACTGTTTTTT. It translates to CASTLRQGLNEKLFF.